The T cell receptor beta chain under discussion was sequenced for a study of vaccination and CD4 T cells after COVID-19 (dated by TCRdb to 2022 to 2024). Background on the whole study: Convalescent patients had a positive SARS-CoV-2 result on nasal swab PCR, and of these patients, several had mild disease and one had severe disease. The convalescent cohort comprised six males and four females, including two Hispanic individuals, seven Caucasians, two Asians and one multiracial person. Two doses of either the Pfizer-BioNTech BNT162b2 vaccine (n=8) or the Moderna mRNA-1273 vaccine (n=2) were administered to participants. Post-COVID blood samples from convalescent patients were collected a median of roughly 100 days after diagnosis, with a range of 35 to 161 days. Post-vaccine blood samples were collected a median of about 66 days after the second vaccine dose, ranging from about 13 to 241 days. Culture stimuli were overlapping spike peptide pools from SARS-CoV-2 and from the common cold coronaviruses HCoV-NL63, HCoV-OC43 and HCoV-229E. In control cultures, a CEFX viral epitope pool was used as positive control, an HIV-1 Nef peptide pool was used as negative control, or no peptide was added. In 10 COVID-19 convalescent patients and a handful of infection-naive healthy vaccine recipients, researchers compared the spike-specific CD4+ TCR repertoire from before mRNA vaccination with the repertoire from after. Study-level results and caveats: The study included relatively few convalescent patients and did not analyze early timepoints after natural infection. In convalescent patients, a median approximately 83% of post-vaccine SARS-CoV-2-reactive clones were detected only after vaccination, and vaccine-specific priming was suggested by this finding. Nearly all vaccine-specific clones in convalescent patients (304 of 307) were mono-reactive for SARS-CoV-2 spike rather than cross-reactive with common cold coronaviruses. The median count of SARS-CoV-2-reactive clonotypes went up from 20 to 25 after infection to 30 to 40 after vaccination, although the change was not significant.

The method behind the library was PCR. DNA from cultured CD4+ T cells underwent TCR sequencing with the Oncomine TCR Beta short-read assay at the Johns Hopkins FTIC core. The QIAamp micro DNA kit was used to extract genomic DNA from the cultured CD4+ T cells. Oncomine TCR Beta libraries made from cultured CD4+ T cells were pooled using unique dual indexes and sequenced on an Illumina iSeq 100. The paper's processing steps were these. Non-productive sequences were filtered out, and CDR3s that did not start with C, did not end with F or W, or were shorter than 7 amino acids were discarded. Antigen-specific clonotypes were identified using the MANAFEST web application through comparison of peptide-stimulated wells with reference and other culture wells. For a clone to be called positive, the clone needed an FDR below 0.05, an odds ratio above 5, and a productive frequency above 0.1% in at least two of three replicate wells. A clonotype counted as cross-reactive if it showed significant expansion both in the SARS-CoV-2 spike wells and in at least one common cold coronavirus spike condition. CDR3 homology was assessed with Levenshtein distances (stringdist) and unrooted phylogenetic trees (ape) in R version 3.6.1. TCRdb reprocessing: public reads trimmed at Q25 with fastp, clones called with MiXCR, in-frame beta chains kept. Rows with one shared CDR3 protein collapse into an entry with the most common genes and DNA. The V and J calls were not made by the authors but by TCRdb's processing. This sample comprises about 7,300 distinct CDR3 sequences, 45% to 55% of them detected only once. 34% of the sample rests with the top ten.

Reading the label with the study, this specimen's treatment or condition is: roughly 10-day PBMC culture with coronavirus spike peptide pools or control peptides (ViraFEST assay). The ViraFEST assay, used in the study, expanded antigen-specific T cells with peptide pools and then identified the expanded clonotypes through TCR sequencing. Positive SARS-CoV-2 PCR tests in the convalescent patients dated from March to December 2020, before Alpha, Beta and Delta variants emerged in the United States. Each well held 2 million to 2.5 million PBMCs cultured with roughly 10 ug/ml peptide pools in IMDM containing about 5% human AB serum and 7.5 to 10 IU/ml IL-2. Half of the culture medium was replaced with fresh IL-2-containing medium on days 3 and 7. Once the cells had been in culture for approximately 10 days, the EasySep CD4+ T cell isolation kit was used to isolate CD4+ T cells by negative selection. Ficoll-Paque Plus gradient centrifugation was used to isolate PBMCs from whole blood, and the isolated PBMCs were then either used fresh or cryopreserved at -140C. Each culture condition was generally run in triplicate wells.

Concerning this clonotype: Its antigen is not yet known. Base qualities are missing; no much larger clone stands one base away.

V lost 0 bases and J lost 3 bases, and the count of bases not matched to a germline gene is 7. The cysteine opens and the phenylalanine closes a CDR3 of 15 amino acids. The only DNA kept is the CDR3, 45 bases in frame from the first base. The germline V gene (reference sequence) yields DFQATT for CDR1 and SNEGSKA for CDR2. The sample was CD4+ T cells from blood, cultured in vitro. This receptor was taken from a human donor who had recovered from COVID-19. The chain is made from TRBV20-1 and TRBJ1-1, with TRBD1 identical over 7 junction bases. In nucleotides, the sequence is TGCAGTGCTAGAGACCCAAAGGGGGCAGACACTGAAGCTTTCTTT. Its translation is CSARDPKGADTEAFF.